This TCR beta chain was captured by sequencing in a study of cytomegalovirus exposure and HLA in healthy donors (dated by TCRdb to about 2017). General notes on the study: According to a later analysis, the roughly 130 validation repertoires were produced on the same platform as the roughly 700 repertoires of the first cohort. A separate validation cohort of approximately 130 different subjects was used in addition to the approximately 610-subject first cohort. The aim of the study was to test whether cataloging public T cell receptors could identify signatures of past pathogen exposure. To predict cytomegalovirus infection status, the study combined high-throughput TCR immunosequencing, statistical association of individual TCRs with disease status, and machine learning. The paper as a whole reports these results and caveats: The validation cohort had no HLA typing available for a later analysis, so co-occurrence within that cohort was assessed over all 110 or so repertoires. A total of roughly 160 TCR beta chains were listed by the study as associated with cytomegalovirus. In vitro tests confirmed that a few of the cytomegalovirus-associated TCR beta chains recognize cytomegalovirus antigens. The authors suggested that the approach could potentially be extended to other disease states and immunological phenotypes. A later analysis found that TCRs clustered in the first cohort also tended to co-occur in the 130 or so validation repertoires, with 90% to 95% of cluster scores above 0. Across donors, most TCR sequences were observed very rarely, whereas some public TCRs were present in many individuals. In both the original and validation cohorts, the classifier was reported to diagnose cytomegalovirus status with high specificity and sensitivity.

The donors were included in the validation cohort of roughly 130 subjects, a group kept apart from the roughly 690-subject first cohort. Library preparation employed the immunoSEQ multiplex PCR assay. In the source study's methods: To diagnose cytomegalovirus status from the catalog of TCR beta chain sequences, a statistical classification framework was built. This immuneACCESS table, as held by TCRdb, lists in-frame sequences with V and J called but not all clones. Of the missing ones, under half trace to an unresolved V gene in checked studies; the others have no known cause. The V and J calls and clone size come from that table; D and trimming were worked out from the DNA. Here the sample has some 130,000 clones; less than 95% occur a single time. 1.5% to 2% of the sample is in the top ten clones. CDR1 is given as MGHRA and CDR2 as YSYEKL, both from the germline V gene. CDR3 length: 17 amino acids, cysteine to phenylalanine. Just the 51-base CDR3 DNA is kept, in frame starting at base 1. The trim is 2 bases for V and 1 base for J, with a gap of 14 bases between the germline ends.

Comment on this clone: The antigen this receptor binds is unknown. Base-call qualities are not available, and no considerably larger clone is one nucleotide away.

Recombination linked TRBV4-1 to TRBJ2-2; tentative D gene TRBD2, with 6 bases matching. The sequencing input was PBMCs. The sequence was obtained from a man aged 18 to 30 in good health and CMV-seropositive. The nucleotides are TGCGCCAGCAGCCAATATTGGCGGGGTGGGAACACCGGGGAGCTGTTTTTT. This yields the protein CASSQYWRGGNTGELFF.